The source of this TCR beta chain is a study of cytomegalovirus exposure and HLA in healthy donors. Study-level findings and limits: Some highly shared sequence variants likely arose as a pipeline artifact. Cytomegalovirus status, reportedly, was diagnosed with high specificity and sensitivity by the classifier. The study recorded 160 or so TCR beta chains that were cytomegalovirus-associated.

For this clone: Antigen unknown.

The PCR had 60 Vbeta and 13 Jbeta primers. Here immunoSEQ multiplex PCR was the method, and the copy in TCRdb shows in-frame clones only, minus some. This sample carries 200,000 or so clones, 81% of them seen once, and the ten largest clones take around 2%. Trimming removed 4 bases at V and 5 bases at J, with 4 bases between. Germline V gene sequence: CDR1 SGHRS, CDR2 YFSETQ. This CDR3 spans 11 amino acids. The genes are TRBV5-1 and TRBJ2-1; no clear D. Input material: PBMCs. The sequence was collected from a woman aged 18-30 years in good health and CMV-seropositive. The CDR3 DNA follows: TGCGCCAGCAGCGCGAACAATGAGCAGTTCTTC. Translating gives CASSANNEQFF.